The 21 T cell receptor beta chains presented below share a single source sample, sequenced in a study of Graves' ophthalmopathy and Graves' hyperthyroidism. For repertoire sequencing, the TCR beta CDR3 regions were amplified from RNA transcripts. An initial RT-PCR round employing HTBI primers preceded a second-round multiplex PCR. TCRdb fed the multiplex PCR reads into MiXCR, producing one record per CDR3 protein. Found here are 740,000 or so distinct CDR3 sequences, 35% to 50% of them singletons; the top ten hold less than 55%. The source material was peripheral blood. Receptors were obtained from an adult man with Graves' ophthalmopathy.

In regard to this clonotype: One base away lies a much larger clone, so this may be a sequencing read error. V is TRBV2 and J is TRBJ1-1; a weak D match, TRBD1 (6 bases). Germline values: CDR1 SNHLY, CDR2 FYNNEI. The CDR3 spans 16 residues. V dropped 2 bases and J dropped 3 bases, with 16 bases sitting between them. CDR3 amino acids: CASSEQGSWADTEAFF. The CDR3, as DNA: TGTGCCAGCAGTGAACAGGGGTCCTGGGCGGACACTGAAGCTTTCTTT. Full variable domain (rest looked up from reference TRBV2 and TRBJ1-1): EPEVTQTPSHQVTQMGQEVILRCVPISNHLYFYWYRQILGQKVEFLVSFYNNEISEKSEIFDDQFSVERPDGSNFTLKIRSTKLEDSAMYFCASSEQGSWADTEAFFGQGTRLTVV.

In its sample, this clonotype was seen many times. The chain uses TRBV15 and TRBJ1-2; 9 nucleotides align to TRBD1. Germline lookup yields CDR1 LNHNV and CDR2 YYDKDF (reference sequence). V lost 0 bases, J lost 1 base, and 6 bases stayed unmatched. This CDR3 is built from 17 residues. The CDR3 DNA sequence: TGTGCCACCAGCAGAGATCGGGGGACAGGGATTAACTATGGCTACACCTTC. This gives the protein CATSRDRGTGINYGYTF.

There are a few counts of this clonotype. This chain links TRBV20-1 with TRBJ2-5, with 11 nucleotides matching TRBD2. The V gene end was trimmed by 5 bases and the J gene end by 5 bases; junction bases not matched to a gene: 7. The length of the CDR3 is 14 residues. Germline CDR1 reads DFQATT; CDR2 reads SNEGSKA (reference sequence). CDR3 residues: CSAVRLAGLETQYF. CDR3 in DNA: TGCAGTGCTGTCCGACTAGCGGGACTTGAGACCCAGTACTTC.

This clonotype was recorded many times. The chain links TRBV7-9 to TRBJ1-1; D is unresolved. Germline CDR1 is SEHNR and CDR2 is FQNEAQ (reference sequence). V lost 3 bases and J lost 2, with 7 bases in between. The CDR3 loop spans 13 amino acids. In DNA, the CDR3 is TGTGCCAGCAGCTTGGTAATCAACACTGAAGCTTTCTTT. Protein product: CASSLVINTEAFF.

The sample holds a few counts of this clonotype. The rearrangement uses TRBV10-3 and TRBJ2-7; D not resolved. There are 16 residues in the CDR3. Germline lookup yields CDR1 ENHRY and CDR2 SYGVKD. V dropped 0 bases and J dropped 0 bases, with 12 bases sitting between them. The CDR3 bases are TGTGCCATCAGTGAGTCGACCAAAACAATCTCCTACGAGCAGTACTTC. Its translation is CAISESTKTISYEQYF.

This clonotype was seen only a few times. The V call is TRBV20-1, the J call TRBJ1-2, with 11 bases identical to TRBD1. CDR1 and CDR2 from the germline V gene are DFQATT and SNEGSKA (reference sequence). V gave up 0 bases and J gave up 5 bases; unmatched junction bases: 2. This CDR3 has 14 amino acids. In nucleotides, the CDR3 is TGCAGTGCTAGAGACGGGACAGGGGGATATGGCTACACCTTC. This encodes CSARDGTGGYGYTF.

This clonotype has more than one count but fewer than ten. The CDR3 region has the DNA TGTGCCAGCAGCGTCACAGGGGGCCCCACCGGGGAGCAGTACTTC. Translating it yields CASSVTGGPTGEQYF. The chain has TRBV7-2 and TRBJ2-7; 9 bases are shared with TRBD1. Per the germline V gene, CDR1 is SGHTA and CDR2 is FQGNSA. The CDR3 has 15 amino acids. V shed 5 bases and J 7 bases; nucleotides not matched to a gene: 12.

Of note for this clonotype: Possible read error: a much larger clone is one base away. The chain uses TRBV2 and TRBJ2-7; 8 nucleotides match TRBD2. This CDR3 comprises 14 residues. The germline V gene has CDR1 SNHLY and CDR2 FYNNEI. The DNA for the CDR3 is TGTGCCAGCAGTGCGGTCAGCGGGAGCTACGTGCAGTACTTC. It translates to CASSAVSGSYVQYF.

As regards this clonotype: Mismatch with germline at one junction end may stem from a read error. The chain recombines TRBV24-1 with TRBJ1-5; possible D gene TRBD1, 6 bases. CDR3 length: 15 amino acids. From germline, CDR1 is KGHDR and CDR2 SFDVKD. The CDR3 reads CASSLSDGGGQPQHF. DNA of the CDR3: TGTGCCAGCAGTTTAAGTGACGGGGGCGGTCAGCCCCAGCATTTT.

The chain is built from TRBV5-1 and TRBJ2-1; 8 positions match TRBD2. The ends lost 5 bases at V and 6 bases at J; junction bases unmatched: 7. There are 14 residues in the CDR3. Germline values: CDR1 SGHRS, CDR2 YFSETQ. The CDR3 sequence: CASRHSGKVNEQFF. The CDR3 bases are TGCGCCAGCAGACATAGCGGGAAGGTCAATGAGCAGTTCTTC.

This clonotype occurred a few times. The CDR3 loop reads CASRPQTIGRGYEQYF. The CDR3 bases are TGTGCCAGCAGACCTCAAACGATAGGCAGGGGCTACGAGCAGTACTTC. The rearrangement uses TRBV7-9 and TRBJ2-7; weak D call: TRBD1 (6 bases). V lost 6 bases and J lost 3, with 21 bases in between. Germline CDR1 and CDR2: SEHNR and FQNEAQ (reference sequence). The CDR3 has 16 amino acids.

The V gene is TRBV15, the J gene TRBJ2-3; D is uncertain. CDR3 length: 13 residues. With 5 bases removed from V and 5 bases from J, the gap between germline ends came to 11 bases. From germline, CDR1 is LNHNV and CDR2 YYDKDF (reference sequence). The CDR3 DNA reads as TGTGCCACCAGCCGTCATTCCCGAGATACGCAGTATTTT. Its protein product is CATSRHSRDTQYF. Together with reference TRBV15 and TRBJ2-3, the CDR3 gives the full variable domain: DAMVIQNPRYQVTQFGKPVTLSCSQTLNHNVMYWYQQKSSQAPKLLFHYYDKDFNNEADTPDNFQSRRPNTSFCFLDIRSPGLGDTAMYLCATSRHSRDTQYFGPGTRLTVL.

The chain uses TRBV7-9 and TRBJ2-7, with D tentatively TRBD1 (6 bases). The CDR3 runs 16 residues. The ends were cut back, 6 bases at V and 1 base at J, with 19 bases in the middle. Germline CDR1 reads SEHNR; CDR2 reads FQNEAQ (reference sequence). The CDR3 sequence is CASRGTGTPQSYEQYF. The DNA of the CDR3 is TGTGCCAGCAGGGGGACCGGGACACCGCAGTCCTACGAGCAGTACTTC.

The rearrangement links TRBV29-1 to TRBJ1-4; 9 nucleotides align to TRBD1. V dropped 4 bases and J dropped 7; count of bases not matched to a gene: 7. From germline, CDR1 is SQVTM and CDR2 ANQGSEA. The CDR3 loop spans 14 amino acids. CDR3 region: CSVGTGVLGEKLFF. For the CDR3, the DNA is TGCAGCGTTGGGACAGGGGTCCTGGGTGAAAAACTGTTTTTT.

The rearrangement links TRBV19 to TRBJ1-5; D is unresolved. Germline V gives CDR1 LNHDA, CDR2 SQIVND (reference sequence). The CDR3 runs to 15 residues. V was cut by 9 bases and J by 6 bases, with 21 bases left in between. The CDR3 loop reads CASSFGGSMGQPQHF. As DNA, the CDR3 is TGTGCCAGCAGCTTCGGCGGGTCGATGGGTCAGCCCCAGCATTTT.

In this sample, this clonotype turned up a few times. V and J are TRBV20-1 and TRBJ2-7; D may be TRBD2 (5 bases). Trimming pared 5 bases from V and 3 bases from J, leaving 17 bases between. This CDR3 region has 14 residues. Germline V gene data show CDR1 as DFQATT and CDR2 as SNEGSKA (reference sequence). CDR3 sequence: CSACSDSLVYEQYF. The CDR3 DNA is TGCAGTGCTTGCTCGGACTCGTTAGTCTACGAGCAGTACTTC.

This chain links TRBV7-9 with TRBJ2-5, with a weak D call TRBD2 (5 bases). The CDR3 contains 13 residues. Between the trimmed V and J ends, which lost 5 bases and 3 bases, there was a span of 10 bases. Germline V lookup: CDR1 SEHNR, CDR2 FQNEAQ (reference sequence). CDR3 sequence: CASSTGIKETQYF. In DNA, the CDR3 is TGTGCCAGCAGCACCGGGATTAAAGAGACCCAGTACTTC.

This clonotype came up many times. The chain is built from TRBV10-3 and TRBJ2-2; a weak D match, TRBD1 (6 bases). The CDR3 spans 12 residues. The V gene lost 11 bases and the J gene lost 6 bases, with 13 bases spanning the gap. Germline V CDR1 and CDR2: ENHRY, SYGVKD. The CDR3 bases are TGTGCCGCTAAGGGGGTAGCCGGGGAGCTGTTTTTT. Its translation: CAAKGVAGELFF.

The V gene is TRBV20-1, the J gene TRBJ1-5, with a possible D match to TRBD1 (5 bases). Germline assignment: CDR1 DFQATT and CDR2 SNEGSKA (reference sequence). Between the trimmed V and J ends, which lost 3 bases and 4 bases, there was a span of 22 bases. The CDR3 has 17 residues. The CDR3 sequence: CSARDTRPSFVNQPQHF. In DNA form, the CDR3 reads TGCAGTGCTAGGGACACCCGCCCAAGTTTCGTTAATCAGCCCCAGCATTTT.

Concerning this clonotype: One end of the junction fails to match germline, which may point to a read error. As DNA, the CDR3 is TGTGCCAGCAGTTACCCGGGACGCCGAGGGACTGAAGCTTTCTTT. This codes for CASSYPGRRGTEAFF. The V and J genes are TRBV10-3 and TRBJ1-1; possible D gene TRBD1, 5 bases. Germline-derived CDR1 and CDR2 are ENHRY and SYGVKD. The length of the CDR3 is 15 residues.

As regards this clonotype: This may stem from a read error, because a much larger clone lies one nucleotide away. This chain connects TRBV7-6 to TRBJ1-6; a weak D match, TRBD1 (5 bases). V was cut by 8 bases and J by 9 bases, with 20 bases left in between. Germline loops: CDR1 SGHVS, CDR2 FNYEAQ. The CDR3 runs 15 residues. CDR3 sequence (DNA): TGTGCCAGCGGCCCCGGGACTCAGCTCCGTTCACCCCTCCACTTT. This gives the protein CASGPGTQLRSPLHF.